These 20 T cell receptor beta chains originate from one sample sequenced in a study of T-cell memory formation after mild COVID-19. TCRdb recomputed calls from the 5' RACE reads with MiXCR, one row per CDR3 protein. This sample carries about 180,000 distinct CDR3 sequences, 15% to 20% of them seen once, and the ten largest clones take 3.9%. The sample comprised PBMCs or a T cell subset sorted from them (not recorded which). The receptors shown here come from a man aged 18-30 years who had mild COVID-19 (a few samples of this study predate the infection). Cell type and time point are not known.

Only a few counts were recorded for this clonotype. The chain combines TRBV18 with TRBJ2-7, with D perhaps TRBD2 (6 bases). Trimming shortened V by 6 bases and J by 8 bases, and 17 bases separated the two germline ends. CDR1 is KGHSH and CDR2 is LQKENI in the germline V gene. The CDR3 length is 13 residues. CDR3 amino acids: CASSTGGPGQQYF. In DNA form, the CDR3 reads TGTGCCAGCTCCACCGGAGGGCCGGGTCAGCAGTACTTC. The whole variable domain, remainder taken from reference TRBV18 and TRBJ2-7, is NAGVMQNPRHLVRRRGQEARLRCSPMKGHSHVYWYRQLPEEGLKFMVYLQKENIIDESGMPKERFSAEFPKEGPSILRIQQVVRGDSAAYFCASSTGGPGQQYFGPGTRLTVT.

The chain links TRBV4-1 to TRBJ2-5, with D possibly called TRBD1 or TRBD2 (5 bases each). The germline V gene has CDR1 MGHRA and CDR2 YSYEKL. The CDR3 spans 15 residues. The V and J ends lost 6 bases and 5 bases respectively, with 19 bases between them. The CDR3 is CASSRLGTPFETQYF. The CDR3 DNA reads as TGCGCCAGCAGTCGCCTCGGGACGCCTTTTGAGACCCAGTACTTC.

The sample holds a few counts of this clonotype. The chain recombines TRBV5-1 with TRBJ1-6; 8 nucleotides match TRBD1. Germline CDR1 and CDR2: SGHRS and YFSETQ. Trimming cost V 4 bases and J 10 bases; bases outside gene matches: 4. The CDR3 is 13 residues long. The CDR3 DNA reads as TGCGCCAGCAGCGTCGGGACAGGCTCACCCCTCCACTTT. Protein product: CASSVGTGSPLHF.

The chain is built from TRBV6-2 or TRBV6-3 and TRBJ2-5, with 7 nucleotides matching TRBD1. Germline CDR1 is MNHEY and CDR2 is SVGEGT. V was clipped by 6 bases and J by 6 bases; unmatched bases: 4. The CDR3 spans 12 residues. The CDR3 loop reads CASRTGLKTQYF. The CDR3, as DNA: TGTGCCAGCAGGACAGGGTTGAAGACCCAGTACTTC.

In its sample, this clonotype was seen a few times. This sequence joins TRBV29-1 and TRBJ2-1; D unclear. The CDR3 has 12 amino acids. Germline CDR1 reads SQVTM; CDR2 reads ANQGSEA. V lost 4 bases, J lost 9 bases, and 13 bases lay in between. The CDR3, as DNA: TGCAGCGTTGGGTCAGCTCAAAGTGAGCAGTTCTTC. It specifies CSVGSAQSEQFF.

V usage is TRBV7-9 and J usage is TRBJ1-2, with D uncertain. The V gene lost 4 bases and the J gene lost 3 bases, with 15 bases spanning the gap. In germline, CDR1 is SEHNR, CDR2 FQNEAQ (reference sequence). CDR3 length equals 15 residues. CDR3 loop: CASSSGSFLDYGYTF. DNA of the CDR3: TGTGCCAGCAGCTCCGGTAGTTTTCTGGACTATGGCTACACCTTC.

The chain combines TRBV5-1 with TRBJ1-4, with no clear D. CDR3 length equals 15 residues. Deletions cut 4 bases from V and 0 bases from J, with 10 bases between. In germline, CDR1 is SGHRS, CDR2 YFSETQ. CDR3 residues: CASSPDVATNEKLFF. Written as DNA, the CDR3 is TGCGCCAGCAGCCCCGATGTTGCAACTAATGAAAAACTGTTTTTT.

This clonotype was seen a few times. The J gene is TRBJ1-1, the V gene TRBV11-2; 8 nucleotides agree with TRBD1. The CDR3 has 14 residues. Germline V lookup: CDR1 SGHAT, CDR2 FQNNGV. With V trimmed by 2 bases and J by 9 bases, 8 bases remained unmatched. The CDR3 DNA reads TGTGCCAGCAGCTTAAGTGCCCAGGGGGCAAAAGCTTTCTTT. This encodes CASSLSAQGAKAFF. Full variable domain (outside the CDR3, taken from reference TRBV11-2 and TRBJ1-1): EAGVAQSPRYKIIEKRQSVAFWCNPISGHATLYWYQQILGQGPKLLIQFQNNGVVDDSQLPKDRFSAERLKGVDSTLKIQPAKLEDSAVYLCASSLSAQGAKAFFGQGTRLTVV.

The V and J genes are TRBV2 and TRBJ2-5; D might be TRBD2 (7 bases). Germline V gene lookup returns CDR1 SNHLY and CDR2 FYNNEI. This CDR3 has 15 residues. Trimming took 7 bases from V and 4 from J, leaving 19 bases between them. The CDR3 loop reads CASNNRGGRGETQYF. The CDR3 nucleotides read TGTGCCAGCAATAATCGCGGGGGCCGAGGAGAGACCCAGTACTTC.

The chain couples TRBV5-1 to TRBJ2-2; D unclear. Germline lookup yields CDR1 SGHRS and CDR2 YFSETQ. The CDR3 extends over 12 amino acids. The V end was cut by 1 base, the J end by 5 bases, with 3 bases between. The CDR3 spells CASSLFTGELFF. For the CDR3, the DNA is TGCGCCAGCAGCTTGTTTACCGGGGAGCTGTTTTTT.

The chain combines TRBV7-2 with TRBJ2-5; weak D call: TRBD2 (7 bases). Trimming stripped 3 bases from V and 5 bases from J, with 22 bases between. The CDR3 is 17 residues long. Germline V gives CDR1 SGHTA, CDR2 FQGNSA. The CDR3 sequence: CASSFGMARGARETQYF. CDR3 coding DNA: TGTGCCAGCAGCTTCGGAATGGCTCGGGGGGCGAGGGAGACCCAGTACTTC. The full variable domain, its missing parts supplied by reference TRBV7-2 and TRBJ2-5, is GAGVSQSPSNKVTEKGKDVELRCDPISGHTALYWYRQSLGQGLEFLIYFQGNSAPDKSGLPSDRFSAERTGGSVSTLTIQRTQQEDSAVYLCASSFGMARGARETQYFGPGTRLLVL.

The chain is built from TRBV20-1 and TRBJ2-7; no definite D call. The ends were cut back, 3 bases at V and 4 bases at J, with 7 bases in the middle. This CDR3 is 11 amino acids long. Germline loops: CDR1 DFQATT, CDR2 SNEGSKA (reference sequence). CDR3 in DNA: TGCAGTGCTAGCCAGCGTTACGAGCAGTACTTC. This codes for CSASQRYEQYF.

In its sample, this clonotype was seen a few times. CDR3 DNA: TGTGCCAGCAGCGAAGGGACACAAGAGACCCAGTACTTC. Translated, it gives CASSEGTQETQYF. The chain combines TRBV7-6 with TRBJ2-5, with D tentatively TRBD1 (6 bases). CDR1 is SGHVS and CDR2 is FNYEAQ in the germline V gene. Trimming removed 5 bases at V and 2 bases at J, with 9 bases between. CDR3 length: 13 residues. Using reference TRBV7-6 and TRBJ2-5 for the parts outside the CDR3, the full variable domain is GAGVSQSPRYKVTKRGQDVALRCDPISGHVSLYWYRQALGQGPEFLTYFNYEAQQDKSGLPNDRFSAERPEGSISTLTIQRTEQRDSAMYRCASSEGTQETQYFGPGTRLLVL.

This clonotype was counted at least ten times. The chain joins TRBV12-3 or TRBV12-4 to TRBJ2-5; 7 bases align to TRBD1. CDR3 length equals 14 residues. Trimming cost V 6 bases and J 2 bases; bases outside gene matches: 6. The CDR3 region has the DNA TGTGCCAGCAGCACACTGGACAGGCAAGAGACCCAGTACTTC. This encodes CASSTLDRQETQYF.

The V gene is TRBV6-6, the J gene TRBJ1-3; unclear D gene. The ends were cut back, 4 bases at V and 3 bases at J, with 4 bases in the middle. The CDR3 spans 12 residues. Germline assignment: CDR1 MNHNY and CDR2 SVGAGI (reference sequence). The CDR3 DNA sequence: TGTGCCAGCAGTTCCGTTGGAAACACCATATATTTT. It yields the protein CASSSVGNTIYF.

This clonotype was recorded many times. The rearrangement uses TRBV12-3 or TRBV12-4 and TRBJ2-2; tentatively, D is TRBD2 (6 bases). The CDR3 totals 15 residues. Trimming took off 5 bases at V and 3 bases at J, with 13 bases between the two ends. This CDR3 reads CASSANRDYTGELFF. CDR3 nucleotides: TGTGCCAGCAGTGCTAACCGGGACTACACCGGGGAGCTGTTTTTT.

This clonotype was detected only a few times. The chain employs TRBV29-1 and TRBJ1-1, with a weak D call TRBD1 (6 bases). The CDR3 covers 12 residues. V gave up 7 bases and J gave up 2 bases, with 11 bases separating them. Germline V CDR1 and CDR2: SQVTM, ANQGSEA. The CDR3, as DNA: TGCAGCGAGAGACAGGCCAACACTGAAGCTTTCTTT. Protein sequence: CSERQANTEAFF.

This clonotype has a handful of counts. The rearrangement uses TRBV6-1 and TRBJ2-7; D may be TRBD2 (7 bases). Germline CDR1 is MNHNS and CDR2 is SASEGT. The CDR3 loop spans 13 amino acids. Trimming left V 7 bases short and J 4 bases short, with 14 bases between. CDR3 amino acids: CASTFGGAYEQYF. The CDR3 DNA sequence: TGTGCCAGCACCTTTGGGGGGGCTTACGAGCAGTACTTC.

This clonotype was seen only a few times. The chain carries TRBV20-1 and TRBJ2-5, with 11 positions matching TRBD2. Trimming cost V 4 bases and J 1 base; bases outside gene matches: 5. CDR3 length equals 15 residues. CDR1 and CDR2 from the germline V gene are DFQATT and SNEGSKA (reference sequence). DNA of the CDR3: TGCAGTGCTAAATCTACTAGCGGGGGCCAAGAGACCCAGTACTTC. Its protein is CSAKSTSGGQETQYF.

This clonotype was seen a handful of times. The chain couples TRBV28 to TRBJ2-7; possible D gene TRBD1, 5 bases. The CDR3 totals 16 residues. V was clipped by 1 base and J by 4 bases, with 17 bases between them. CDR1 is MDHEN, CDR2 SYDVKM, per germline. The CDR3 region is CASSLFPGQGRYEQYV. The CDR3, as DNA: TGTGCCAGCAGTTTATTCCCTGGGCAGGGAAGATACGAGCAGTACGTC.